This passage covers 27 T cell receptor beta chains from one sample sequenced in a study of CXCR3-negative and CXCR3-positive naive CD8 T cells. Study conclusions and caveats: Hydrophobicity of TRB CDR3s was greater in CXCR3-positive naive cells than in CXCR3-negative naive cells.

Their cognate antigens are unknown. TRB cDNA was prepared as libraries by UMI-labeled 5' RACE. TCRdb re-analyzed the 5' RACE reads; it lists each CDR3 protein once, without DNA. This table lists over 50,000 distinct CDR3 sequences. The specimen was naive CXCR3+ CD8+ T cells from blood. Subset here: CD45RO-CCR7+CD27+CD95- naive CD8+ T cells expressing CXCR3 (TNR3+). The receptors come from a human donor in good health. Some clones in this sample may be carry-over from other donors' samples.

The rearrangement links TRBV29-1 to TRBJ2-2. Germline V gene lookup returns CDR1 SQVTM and CDR2 ANQGSEA. The CDR3 sequence is 11 residues long. The CDR3 sequence is CSVVGTGELFF.

The CDR3 region is CASSLEIEFRQPQHF. This sequence joins TRBV5-1 and TRBJ1-5. The CDR3 runs 15 residues. The V gene's germline CDR1 is SGHRS and CDR2 YFSETQ.

The chain recombines TRBV6-4 with TRBJ2-3; TCRdb gives TRBD2 as the D gene, but with no DNA this cannot be confirmed. The V gene's germline CDR1 is MRHNA and CDR2 SNTAGT. This CDR3 spans 14 amino acids. This chain's CDR3 is CASSDSGGADTQYF.

V usage is TRBV5-1 and J usage is TRBJ2-1; TCRdb picks TRBD2, but there is no DNA to check that call. The length of the CDR3 is 18 residues. CDR1 SGHRS and CDR2 YFSETQ come from the germline V gene. This CDR3 reads CASSTTPLRGTEINEQFF.

This chain links TRBV29-1 with TRBJ1-2. Germline loops: CDR1 SQVTM, CDR2 ANQGSEA. The CDR3 is 14 residues long. CDR3 protein: CSVEDETPNYGYTF.

The CDR3 spells CASSSVLNQPQHF. The V and J genes are TRBV7-9 and TRBJ1-5. CDR3 size: 13 residues. From germline, CDR1 is SEHNR and CDR2 FQNEAQ (reference sequence).

The chain uses TRBV29-1 and TRBJ2-3; the D gene TCRdb calls, TRBD2, cannot be checked with no DNA. Germline CDR1 is SQVTM and CDR2 is ANQGSEA. The CDR3 covers 12 residues. CDR3 residues: CSPAQLGGEQYF.

This sequence joins TRBV14 and TRBJ1-1. This CDR3 is 11 amino acids long. The germline V gene encodes CDR1 SGHDN and CDR2 FVKESK. Here the CDR3 reads CASSRYTEAFF.

This chain connects TRBV20-1 to TRBJ2-7. The V gene's germline CDR1 is DFQATT and CDR2 SNEGSKA (reference sequence). The CDR3 loop spans 14 amino acids. CDR3 loop: CSARATAATYEQYF.

The gene calls are TRBV6-6 and TRBJ2-5. The CDR3 spans 13 residues. Germline loops: CDR1 MNHNY, CDR2 SVGAGI (reference sequence). The CDR3 loop is CASSYVAQETQYF.

V is TRBV13 and J is TRBJ2-7; the TRBD1 assignment by TCRdb is unverifiable without DNA. Germline assignment: CDR1 PRHDT and CDR2 FYEKMQ (reference sequence). This CDR3 has 15 amino acids. The CDR3 sequence is CASSLGGQWRYEQYF.

The rearrangement joins TRBV5-1 to TRBJ1-1; there is no DNA to check the TCRdb D call of TRBD1. The CDR3 is made up of 15 amino acids. CDR1 is SGHRS and CDR2 is YFSETQ in the germline V gene. This CDR3 reads CASSLLGDTPHEAFF.

The chain combines TRBV12-5 with TRBJ1-2. The V gene's germline CDR1 is LGHNT and CDR2 FRNRAP. The CDR3 has 13 residues. CDR3 sequence: CASGLPYLGGYTF.

This chain uses TRBV29-1 with TRBJ2-1; TCRdb lists TRBD1, though no DNA is available to test this call. Germline assignment: CDR1 SQVTM and CDR2 ANQGSEA. CDR3 size: 13 residues. The CDR3 is CGVGTGPRGEQFF.

V usage is TRBV28 and J usage is TRBJ2-3; TCRdb designates TRBD2, a call that cannot be tested without DNA. From germline, CDR1 is MDHEN and CDR2 SYDVKM. CDR3 length: 14 residues. The CDR3 sequence is CASSLLAHTDTQYF.

The V gene is TRBV27, the J gene TRBJ2-3. The CDR3 covers 17 residues. CDR1 is MNHEY, CDR2 SMNVEV, per germline (reference sequence). CDR3 sequence reads: CASSSWTVRIDTDTQYF.

The genes are TRBV11-3 and TRBJ2-3; TCRdb's D gene call, TRBD1, goes unchecked for lack of DNA. The CDR3 spans 17 residues. Germline V CDR1 and CDR2: SGHNT, YENEEA. This CDR3 is CASSPHSGGPSTDTQYF.

V gene TRBV7-2 combines with J gene TRBJ2-7. Germline V gene sequence: CDR1 SGHTA, CDR2 FQGNSA. The CDR3 extends over 14 amino acids. The chain's CDR3 is CASSLGNKAYEQYF. The whole variable domain, filled in from reference TRBV7-2 and TRBJ2-7, reads GAGVSQSPSNKVTEKGKDVELRCDPISGHTALYWYRQSLGQGLEFLIYFQGNSAPDKSGLPSDRFSAERTGGSVSTLTIQRTQQEDSAVYLCASSLGNKAYEQYFGPGTRLTVT.

The chain combines TRBV20-1 with TRBJ2-1. This CDR3 is built from 13 residues. Germline V gives CDR1 DFQATT, CDR2 SNEGSKA (reference sequence). CDR3 loop: CSAGPSSYNEQFF.

The chain combines TRBV7-9 with TRBJ2-3; TCRdb gives TRBD2 as the D gene, but with no DNA this cannot be confirmed. Germline-derived CDR1 and CDR2 are SEHNR and FQNEAQ (reference sequence). This CDR3 spans 15 amino acids. CDR3 sequence: CASSPAVEAMDTQYF. The complete variable domain, with remaining parts taken from reference TRBV7-9 and TRBJ2-3, reads DTGVSQNPRHKITKRGQNVTFRCDPISEHNRLYWYRQTLGQGPEFLTYFQNEAQLEKSRLLSDRFSAERPKGSFSTLEIQRTEQGDSAMYLCASSPAVEAMDTQYFGPGTRLTVL.

The CDR3 protein is CASIPPLTEQFF. The chain employs TRBV23-1 and TRBJ2-1; without DNA, the TCRdb call of TRBD1 cannot be checked. TRBV23-1 is filed as an ORF, its function uncertain. This CDR3 contains 12 residues.

The V and J genes are TRBV16 and TRBJ2-5. CDR1 and CDR2 (germline): KGHSY, FQNENV. The CDR3 is 13 residues long. Here the CDR3 reads CASSQSSEETQYF. Combining the CDR3 with reference TRBV16 and TRBJ2-5 gives the whole variable domain GEEVAQTPKHLVRGEGQKAKLYCAPIKGHSYVFWYQQVLKNEFKFLISFQNENVFDETGMPKERFSAKCLPNSPCSLEIQATKLEDSAVYFCASSQSSEETQYFGPGTRLLVL.

The rearrangement joins TRBV7-2 to TRBJ2-3; without DNA, the TCRdb call of TRBD1 cannot be checked. Germline CDR1 reads SGHTA; CDR2 reads FQGNSA. There are 14 residues in the CDR3. The CDR3 is CASSQLGTDDTQYF. Together with reference TRBV7-2 and TRBJ2-3, the CDR3 gives the full variable domain: GAGVSQSPSNKVTEKGKDVELRCDPISGHTALYWYRQSLGQGLEFLIYFQGNSAPDKSGLPSDRFSAERTGGSVSTLTIQRTQQEDSAVYLCASSQLGTDDTQYFGPGTRLTVL.

The chain carries TRBV24-1 and TRBJ2-5; TCRdb selects TRBD1, and the lack of DNA leaves this call unchecked. Per germline, CDR1 KGHDR and CDR2 SFDVKD. CDR3 length: 14 amino acids. This CDR3 is CATSESDRRGTQYF.

The chain carries TRBV29-1 and TRBJ2-7; lacking DNA, the TRBD2 call made by TCRdb goes unchecked. The length of the CDR3 is 15 residues. Germline CDR1 SQVTM, CDR2 ANQGSEA. CDR3 in amino acids: CSVEDRGGGNNEQYF.

The CDR3 protein is CAWSLGGGNNEQFF. The chain is built from TRBV30 and TRBJ2-1; TCRdb returns TRBD2, unconfirmable since there is no DNA. The CDR3 runs 14 residues. The germline CDR1 and CDR2 sequences are GTSNPN and SVGIG (reference sequence). Based on the CDR3 plus reference TRBV30 and TRBJ2-1, the full variable domain is SQTIHQWPATLVQPVGSPLSLECTVEGTSNPNLYWYRQAAGRGLQLLFYSVGIGQISSEVPQNLSASRPQDRQFILSSKKLLLSDSGFYLCAWSLGGGNNEQFFGPGTRLTVL.

The chain combines TRBV29-1 with TRBJ2-1; TCRdb's assignment of TRBD2 cannot be checked, as there is no DNA. Germline-derived CDR1 and CDR2 are SQVTM and ANQGSEA. The CDR3 has 15 amino acids. This CDR3 reads CSVVSSGLGLGEQFF.